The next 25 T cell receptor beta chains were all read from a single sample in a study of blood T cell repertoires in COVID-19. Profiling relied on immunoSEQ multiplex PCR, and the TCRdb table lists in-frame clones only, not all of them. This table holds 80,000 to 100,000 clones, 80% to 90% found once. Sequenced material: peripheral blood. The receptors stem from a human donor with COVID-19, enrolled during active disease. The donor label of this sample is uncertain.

CDR3 sequence: CASSPLHGGGGYEQYF. The CDR3 coding sequence is TGTGCCAGCTCACCACTCCACGGAGGCGGAGGGTACGAGCAGTACTTC. The rearrangement joins TRBV18 to TRBJ2-7; TRBD2 is a possible D gene (6 bases). This CDR3 is 16 amino acids long. Looked up from germline, CDR1 is KGHSH and CDR2 is LQKENI. Trimming pared 1 base from V and 4 bases from J, leaving 17 bases between.

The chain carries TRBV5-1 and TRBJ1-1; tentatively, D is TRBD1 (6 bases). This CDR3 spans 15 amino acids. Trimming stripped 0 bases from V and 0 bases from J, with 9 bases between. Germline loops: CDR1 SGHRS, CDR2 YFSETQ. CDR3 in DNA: TGCGCCAGCAGCTTGGACAGGGCAATGAACACTGAAGCTTTCTTT. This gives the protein CASSLDRAMNTEAFF.

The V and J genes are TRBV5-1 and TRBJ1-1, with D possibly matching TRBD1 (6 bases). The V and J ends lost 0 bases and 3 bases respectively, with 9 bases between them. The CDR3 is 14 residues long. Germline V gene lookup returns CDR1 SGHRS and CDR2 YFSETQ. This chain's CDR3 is CASSLGGPDTEAFF. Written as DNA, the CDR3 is TGCGCCAGCAGCTTGGGGGGGCCCGACACTGAAGCTTTCTTT.

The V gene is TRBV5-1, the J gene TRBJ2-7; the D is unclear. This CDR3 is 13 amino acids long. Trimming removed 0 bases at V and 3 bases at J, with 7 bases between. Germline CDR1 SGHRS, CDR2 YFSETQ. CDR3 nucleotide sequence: TGCGCCAGCAGCTTGGAGGCTAGCTACGAGCAGTACTTC. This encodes CASSLEASYEQYF.

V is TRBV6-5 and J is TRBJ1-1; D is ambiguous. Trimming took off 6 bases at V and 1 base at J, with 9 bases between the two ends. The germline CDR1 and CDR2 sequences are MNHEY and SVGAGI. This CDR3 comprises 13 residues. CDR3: CASRARWNTEAFF. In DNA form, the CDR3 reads TGTGCCAGCAGAGCAAGATGGAACACTGAAGCTTTCTTT.

The CDR3 sequence: CASSLRTSNSPLHF. DNA for the CDR3: TGTGCCAGCAGCTTGAGGACTTCTAATTCACCCCTCCACTTT. V gene TRBV5-4 combines with J gene TRBJ1-6; D is ambiguous. V was pared by 1 base and J by 6 bases, with 8 bases between. From germline, CDR1 is SGHNT and CDR2 YYREEE (reference sequence). CDR3 size: 14 residues.

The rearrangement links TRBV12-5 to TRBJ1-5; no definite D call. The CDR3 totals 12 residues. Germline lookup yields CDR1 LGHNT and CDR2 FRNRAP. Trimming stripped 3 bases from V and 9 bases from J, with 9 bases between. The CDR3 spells CASGLLEGPQHF. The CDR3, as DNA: TGTGCTAGTGGTTTACTAGAGGGGCCCCAGCATTTT.

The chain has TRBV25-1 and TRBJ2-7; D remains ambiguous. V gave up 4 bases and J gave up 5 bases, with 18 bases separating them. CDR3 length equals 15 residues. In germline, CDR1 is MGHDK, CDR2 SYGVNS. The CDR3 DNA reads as TGTGCCAGCAGTGGCCGGGTTATGCCAACTAACGAGCAGTACTTC. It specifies CASSGRVMPTNEQYF.

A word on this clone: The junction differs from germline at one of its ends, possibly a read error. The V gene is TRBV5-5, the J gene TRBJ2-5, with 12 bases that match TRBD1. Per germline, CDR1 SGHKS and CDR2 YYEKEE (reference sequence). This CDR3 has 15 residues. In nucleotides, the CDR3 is TGTGCCAGCAGAAACGAATACCGGGACAGGGGGCGCGGGGACTTC. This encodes CASRNEYRDRGRGDF. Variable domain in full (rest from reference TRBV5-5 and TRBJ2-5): DAGVTQSPTHLIKTRGQQVTLRCSPISGHKSVSWYQQVLGQGPQFIFQYYEKEERGRGNFPDRFSARQFPNYSSELNVNALLLGDSALYLCASRNEYRDRGRGDFGPGTRLLVL.

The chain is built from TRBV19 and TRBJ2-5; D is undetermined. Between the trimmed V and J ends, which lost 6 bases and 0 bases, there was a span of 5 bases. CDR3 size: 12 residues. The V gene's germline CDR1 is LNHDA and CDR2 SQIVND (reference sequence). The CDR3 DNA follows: TGTGCCAGTAGCCTTCACCAAGAGACCCAGTACTTC. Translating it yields CASSLHQETQYF. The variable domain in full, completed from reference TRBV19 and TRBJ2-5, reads DGGITQSPKYLFRKEGQNVTLSCEQNLNHDAMYWYRQDPGQGLRLIYYSQIVNDFQKGDIAEGYSVSREKKESFPLTVTSAQKNPTAFYLCASSLHQETQYFGPGTRLLVL.

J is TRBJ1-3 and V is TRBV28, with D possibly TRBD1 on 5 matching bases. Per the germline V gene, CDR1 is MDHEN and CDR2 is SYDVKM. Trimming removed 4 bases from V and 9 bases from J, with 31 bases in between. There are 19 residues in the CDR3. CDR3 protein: CASSSSGTPETIGQGTIYF. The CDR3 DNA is TGTGCCAGCAGTTCATCCGGGACTCCCGAGACCATCGGTCAGGGCACCATATATTTT. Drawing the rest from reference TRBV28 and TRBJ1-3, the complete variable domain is DVKVTQSSRYLVKRTGEKVFLECVQDMDHENMFWYRQDPGLGLRLIYFSYDVKMKEKGDIPEGYSVSREKKERFSLILESASTNQTSMYLCASSSSGTPETIGQGTIYFGEGSWLTVV.

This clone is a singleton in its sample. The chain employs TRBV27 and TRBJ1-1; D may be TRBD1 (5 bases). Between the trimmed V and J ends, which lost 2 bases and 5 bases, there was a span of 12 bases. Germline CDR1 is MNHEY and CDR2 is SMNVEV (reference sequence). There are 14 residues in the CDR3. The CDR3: CASSLRKGRTEAFF. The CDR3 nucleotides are TGTGCCAGCAGTTTACGGAAGGGGAGGACTGAAGCTTTCTTT.

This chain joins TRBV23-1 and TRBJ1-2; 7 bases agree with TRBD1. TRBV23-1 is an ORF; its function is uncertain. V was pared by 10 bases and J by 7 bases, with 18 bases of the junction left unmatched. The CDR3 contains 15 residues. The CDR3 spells CATPRGDRVIPGYTF. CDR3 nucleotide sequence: TGCGCCACCCCGCGGGGAGACAGGGTGATTCCTGGCTACACCTTC.

The CDR3 region is CASSKAVATGPLLQCNQPQHF. The CDR3 coding sequence is TGTGCCAGCAGCAAAGCGGTTGCGACAGGTCCCCTCCTCCAGTGCAATCAGCCCCAGCATTTT. The gene calls are TRBV21-1 and TRBJ1-5; the listed D gene, TRBD1, was not tested against the DNA. TRBV21-1 is shown as a pseudogene. The CDR3 spans 21 residues.

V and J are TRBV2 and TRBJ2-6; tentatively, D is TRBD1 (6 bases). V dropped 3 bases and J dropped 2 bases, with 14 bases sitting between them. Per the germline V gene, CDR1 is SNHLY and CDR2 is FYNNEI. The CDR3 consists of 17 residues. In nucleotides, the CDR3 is TGTGCCAGCAGTGAGTTCCAGGGGTTAACTGGGGCCAACGTCCTGACTTTC. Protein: CASSEFQGLTGANVLTF. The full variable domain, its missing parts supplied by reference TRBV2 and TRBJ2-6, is EPEVTQTPSHQVTQMGQEVILRCVPISNHLYFYWYRQILGQKVEFLVSFYNNEISEKSEIFDDQFSVERPDGSNFTLKIRSTKLEDSAMYFCASSEFQGLTGANVLTFGAGSRLTVL.

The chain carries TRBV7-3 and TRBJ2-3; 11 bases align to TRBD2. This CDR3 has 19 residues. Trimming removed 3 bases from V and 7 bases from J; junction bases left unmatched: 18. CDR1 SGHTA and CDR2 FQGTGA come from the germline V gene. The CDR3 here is CASSFPNTGTSGSWNTQYF. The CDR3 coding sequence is TGTGCCAGCAGCTTCCCTAACACCGGGACTAGCGGATCCTGGAATACGCAGTATTTT. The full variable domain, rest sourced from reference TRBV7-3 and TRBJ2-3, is GAGVSQTPSNKVTEKGKYVELRCDPISGHTALYWYRQSLGQGPEFLIYFQGTGAADDSGLPNDRFFAVRPEGSVSTLKIQRTERGDSAVYLCASSFPNTGTSGSWNTQYFGPGTRLTVL.

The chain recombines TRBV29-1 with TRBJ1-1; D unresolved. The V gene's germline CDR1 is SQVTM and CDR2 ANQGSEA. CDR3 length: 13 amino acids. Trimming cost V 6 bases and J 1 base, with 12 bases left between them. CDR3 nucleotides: TGCAGCGTGGCTGGAGGGCCGAACACTGAAGCTTTCTTT. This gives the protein CSVAGGPNTEAFF.

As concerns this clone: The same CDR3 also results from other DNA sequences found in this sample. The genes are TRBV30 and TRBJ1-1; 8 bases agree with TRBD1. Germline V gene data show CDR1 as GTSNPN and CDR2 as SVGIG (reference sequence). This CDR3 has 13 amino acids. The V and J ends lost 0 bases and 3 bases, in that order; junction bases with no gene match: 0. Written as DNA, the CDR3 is TGTGCCTGGAGTGTACAGGGGGACACTGAAGCTTTCTTT. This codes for CAWSVQGDTEAFF.

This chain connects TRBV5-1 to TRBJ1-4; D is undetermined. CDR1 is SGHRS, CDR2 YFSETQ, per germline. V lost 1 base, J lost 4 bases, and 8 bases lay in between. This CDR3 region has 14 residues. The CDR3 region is CASSLRTNNEKLFF. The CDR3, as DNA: TGCGCCAGCAGCTTGAGGACTAATAATGAAAAACTGTTTTTT.

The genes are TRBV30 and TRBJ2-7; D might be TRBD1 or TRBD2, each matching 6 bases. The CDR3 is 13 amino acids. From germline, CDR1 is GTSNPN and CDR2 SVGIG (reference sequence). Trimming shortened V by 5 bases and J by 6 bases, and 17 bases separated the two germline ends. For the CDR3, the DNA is TGTGCCTGGCGAGGGGGGCAGTTCGGCGAGCAGTACTTC. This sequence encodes CAWRGGQFGEQYF.

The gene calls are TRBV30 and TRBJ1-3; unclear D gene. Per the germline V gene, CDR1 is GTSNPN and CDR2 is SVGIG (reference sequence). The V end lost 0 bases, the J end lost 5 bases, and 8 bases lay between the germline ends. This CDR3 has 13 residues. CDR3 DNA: TGTGCCTGGAGTGTACAGTCCAGAAACACCATATATTTT. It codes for CAWSVQSRNTIYF.

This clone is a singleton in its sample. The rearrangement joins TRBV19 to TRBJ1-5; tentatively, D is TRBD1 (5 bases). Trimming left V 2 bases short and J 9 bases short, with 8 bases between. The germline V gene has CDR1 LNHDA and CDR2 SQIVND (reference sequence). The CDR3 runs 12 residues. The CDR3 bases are TGTGCCAGTAGTATACGGGGGGGGCCCCAGCATTTT. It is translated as CASSIRGGPQHF.

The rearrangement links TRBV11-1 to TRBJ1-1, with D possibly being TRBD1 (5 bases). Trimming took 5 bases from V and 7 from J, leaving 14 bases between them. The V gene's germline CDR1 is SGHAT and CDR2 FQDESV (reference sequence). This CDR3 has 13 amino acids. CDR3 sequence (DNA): TGTGCCAGCAGCCCCCCCACGGGGGTTGAAGCTTTCTTT. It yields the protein CASSPPTGVEAFF.

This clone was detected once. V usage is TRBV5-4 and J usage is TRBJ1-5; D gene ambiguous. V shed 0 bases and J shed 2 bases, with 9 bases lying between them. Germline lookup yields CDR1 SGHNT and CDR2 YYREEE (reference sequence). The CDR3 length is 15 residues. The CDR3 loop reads CASSLAGGGNQPQHF. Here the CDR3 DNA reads TGTGCCAGCAGCTTGGCCGGAGGAGGCAATCAGCCCCAGCATTTT.

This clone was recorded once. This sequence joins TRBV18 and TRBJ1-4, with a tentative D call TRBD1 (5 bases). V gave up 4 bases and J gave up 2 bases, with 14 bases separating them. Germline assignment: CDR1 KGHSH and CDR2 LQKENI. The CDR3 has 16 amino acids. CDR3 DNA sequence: TGTGCCAGCTCACGCGGTGAAAGACAGACTAATGAAAAACTGTTTTTT. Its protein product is CASSRGERQTNEKLFF.